A selection of T cell receptor beta chains follows, all from one sample in a study of OX40 agonist ivuxolimab in advanced cancers. Sequencing used immunoSEQ multiplex PCR; TCRdb keeps in-frame clones, though not all of them. The sample yields about 62,000 clones, 85% seen once. Source: CD4+ or CD8+ T cells sorted from blood, taken in a trial of the OX40 agonist ivuxolimab. Every receptor here comes from an adult with an advanced solid tumor such as melanoma, head and neck, liver or kidney cancer. CDR3s include the opening cysteine and the closing phenylalanine or tryptophan. A D gene is named only where the DNA matches it firmly. Expanded clones get a size class; other rows say once, few or many, or leave the size out.

-	-	TRBV15	TRBJ2-5	CATSPWGAGTEETQYF	TGTGCCACCAGCCCGTGGGGGGCAGGGACCGAAGAGACCCAGTACTTC
-	-	TRBV28	TRBJ2-3	CASSPMKAGHTDTQYF	TGTGCCAGCAGTCCCATGAAAGCGGGACACACAGATACGCAGTATTTT
-	-	TRBV28	TRBJ2-2	CASSSGPTRTGELFF	TGTGCCAGCAGTTCTGGACCCACGAGGACCGGGGAGCTGTTTTTT
-	-	TRBV7-8	TRBJ2-7	CASSPSRVLPYEQYF	TGTGCCAGCAGCCCCTCCAGGGTCCTACCCTACGAGCAGTACTTC
-	-	TRBV7-9	TRBJ2-3	CASRQTDTQYF	TGTGCCAGCCGCCAGACAGATACGCAGTATTTT
-	-	TRBV28	TRBJ1-4	CASSAGPSTTNEKLFF	TGTGCCAGCAGCGCGGGACCTTCTACAACTAATGAAAAACTGTTTTTT
-	-	TRBV29-1	TRBJ2-1	CSVEVAAGNEQFF	TGCAGCGTTGAGGTCGCCGCGGGAAATGAGCAGTTCTTC
TRBD2	once	TRBV29-1	TRBJ2-5	CSVLGGEGAGETQYF	TGCAGCGTGTTGGGTGGGGAGGGCGCCGGGGAGACCCAGTACTTC
-	-	TRBV5-1	TRBJ2-5	CASSLVASETQYF	TGCGCCAGCAGCTTGGTCGCGAGTGAGACCCAGTACTTC
-	once	TRBV7-2	TRBJ2-7	CASSLGGPAYEQYF	TGTGCCAGCAGCTTAGGGGGACCAGCCTACGAGCAGTACTTC
-	-	TRBV9	TRBJ1-1	CASSTKGGGTEAFF	TGTGCCAGCAGCACCAAGGGAGGAGGCACTGAAGCTTTCTTT
TRBD1	-	TRBV2	TRBJ2-1	CASMPGGSYNEQFF	TGTGCCAGCATGCCAGGGGGCTCCTACAATGAGCAGTTCTTC
-	-	TRBV6-1	TRBJ1-5	CASSGAPPGNQPQHF	TGTGCCAGCAGTGGGGCCCCGCCGGGCAATCAGCCCCAGCATTTT
-	-	TRBV19	TRBJ2-1	CASKSVGYNEQFF	TGTGCCAGTAAGTCCGTCGGGTACAATGAGCAGTTCTTC
TRBD1	-	TRBV5-4	TRBJ2-7	CASSLAQGVEQYF	TGTGCCAGCAGCTTGGCCCAGGGGGTCGAGCAGTACTTC
TRBD1	-	TRBV6-1	TRBJ1-5	CASSESGQEAQHF	TGTGCCAGCAGTGAATCAGGACAGGAGGCCCAGCATTTT
TRBD1	-	TRBV19	TRBJ2-2	CASSHPTGAEAGELFF	TGTGCCAGTAGTCATCCAACAGGGGCAGAGGCCGGGGAGCTGTTTTTT
-	-	TRBV7-9	TRBJ2-7	CASSQVGASYEQYF	TGTGCCAGCAGCCAAGTTGGAGCCTCCTACGAGCAGTACTTC
TRBD2	-	TRBV7-6	TRBJ2-1	CASSSTGLADNEQFF	TGTGCCAGCAGCTCAACGGGACTAGCAGACAATGAGCAGTTCTTC
-	-	TRBV2	TRBJ1-5	CASSEVDERKPQHF	TGTGCCAGCAGTGAAGTTGACGAGAGAAAGCCCCAGCATTTT
TRBD1	-	TRBV5-1	TRBJ2-3	CASSMGQSTDTQYF	TGCGCCAGCAGCATGGGACAGAGCACAGATACGCAGTATTTT
-	-	TRBV6-1	TRBJ2-4	CASSDSGQGLIQYF	TGTGCCAGCAGTGATTCCGGTCAAGGACTCATTCAGTACTTC
TRBD1	-	TRBV7-2	TRBJ2-7	CASSLETGKAYEQYF	TGTGCCAGCAGCTTAGAGACAGGGAAGGCCTACGAGCAGTACTTC
TRBD1	-	TRBV6-1	TRBJ2-3	CASSGGQGATDTQYF	TGTGCCAGCAGTGGAGGGCAGGGGGCCACAGATACGCAGTATTTT
-	-	TRBV5-6	TRBJ2-5	CASSLEVGLGKTQYF	TGTGCCAGCAGCTTGGAAGTAGGACTGGGAAAGACCCAGTACTTC
-	-	TRBV6-6	TRBJ1-1	CASSQVEWGTEAFF	TGTGCCAGCAGTCAGGTCGAGTGGGGGACTGAAGCTTTCTTT
-	-	TRBV15	TRBJ1-3	CATSPGGGNTIYF	TGTGCCACCAGCCCGGGGGGAGGAAACACCATATATTTT
TRBD2	-	TRBV11-2	TRBJ2-3	CASSSGLAASTDTQYF	TGTGCCAGCAGCTCCGGACTAGCGGCTAGCACAGATACGCAGTATTTT
-	-	TRBV5-1	TRBJ1-5	CASSLEGSQPQHF	TGCGCCAGCAGCTTGGAGGGAAGTCAGCCCCAGCATTTT
TRBD2	once	TRBV7-6	TRBJ2-7	CASSLQDPLAGVRYEQYF	TGTGCCAGCAGCTTACAGGACCCACTAGCGGGAGTCCGCTACGAGCAGTACTTC
-	-	TRBV6-5	TRBJ2-1	CASSKTYDSYNEQFF	TGTGCCAGCAGTAAAACTTACGACTCCTACAATGAGCAGTTCTTC
TRBD1	once	TRBV5-4	TRBJ1-1	CASSLGQGVTNTEAFF	TGTGCCAGCAGCTTGGGGCAGGGGGTGACGAACACTGAAGCTTTCTTT
-	once	TRBV30	TRBJ1-1	CAWSPGGGRTEAFF	TGTGCCTGGAGTCCTGGCGGGGGGAGGACTGAAGCTTTCTTT
TRBD1	-	TRBV7-9	TRBJ1-2	CASSLSGTGPGYTF	TGTGCCAGCAGCTTATCCGGGACAGGGCCTGGCTACACCTTC
-	-	TRBV7-2	TRBJ2-1	CASSLAVGVSYNEQFF	TGTGCCAGCAGCTTAGCGGTGGGGGTCTCCTACAATGAGCAGTTCTTC
-	-	TRBV7-8	TRBJ1-5	CASSLGGGQPQHF	TGTGCCAGCAGCTTGGGGGGAGGCCAGCCCCAGCATTTT
-	once	TRBV7-3	TRBJ2-7	CASSLAPGHLYEQYF	TGTGCCAGCAGCCTTGCTCCGGGACATCTCTACGAGCAGTACTTC
TRBD1	-	TRBV19	TRBJ2-3	CASSISPAGGVGTDTQYF	TGTGCCAGTAGTATCAGTCCCGCAGGGGGCGTTGGCACAGATACGCAGTATTTT
-	-	TRBV6-4	TRBJ2-1	CASSPSTGGEQFF	TGTGCCAGCAGTCCCTCCACGGGCGGAGAGCAGTTCTTC
-	-	TRBV6-6	TRBJ2-5	CASSSPGLTQYF	TGTGCCAGCAGTTCCCCGGGCCTGACCCAGTACTTC
-	-	TRBV5-5	TRBJ1-2	CASSQDRLNYGYTF	TGTGCCAGCAGCCAGGACAGACTGAACTATGGCTACACCTTC